The 2 T cell receptor beta chains below come from one sample, sequenced in a study of OX40 agonist ivuxolimab in advanced cancers. TCRdb keeps only in-frame clones here, not all; method: immunoSEQ multiplex PCR. The sample consists of over 95,000 clones, 91% of them appearing once. The source material was CD4+ or CD8+ T cells sorted from blood, sampled in a trial of the OX40 agonist ivuxolimab. These receptors originate from an adult with an advanced solid tumor such as melanoma, head and neck, liver or kidney cancer.

The V gene is TRBV7-8, the J gene TRBJ2-7, with D perhaps matching TRBD2 (7 bases). Germline V gene data show CDR1 as SGHVS and CDR2 as FQNEAQ. The CDR3 contains 18 residues. V lost 1 base to trimming and J lost 3 bases, with 22 bases between them. CDR3 DNA: TGTGCCAGCAGCTTAGAGAGTCCCTGGCGGGGGCTTGGCTACGAGCAGTACTTC. Translating gives CASSLESPWRGLGYEQYF.

The chain links TRBV15 to TRBJ2-5, with 9 positions matching TRBD2. The CDR3 covers 18 residues. In germline, CDR1 is LNHNV, CDR2 YYDKDF (reference sequence). Unmatched junction bases numbered 16, after V lost 3 bases and J lost 5 bases. The CDR3 nucleotides are TGTGCCACCAGCAGCTCCCAATGGGGAGGCGGGAGGGCGGAGACCCAGTACTTC. It translates to CATSSSQWGGGRAETQYF.